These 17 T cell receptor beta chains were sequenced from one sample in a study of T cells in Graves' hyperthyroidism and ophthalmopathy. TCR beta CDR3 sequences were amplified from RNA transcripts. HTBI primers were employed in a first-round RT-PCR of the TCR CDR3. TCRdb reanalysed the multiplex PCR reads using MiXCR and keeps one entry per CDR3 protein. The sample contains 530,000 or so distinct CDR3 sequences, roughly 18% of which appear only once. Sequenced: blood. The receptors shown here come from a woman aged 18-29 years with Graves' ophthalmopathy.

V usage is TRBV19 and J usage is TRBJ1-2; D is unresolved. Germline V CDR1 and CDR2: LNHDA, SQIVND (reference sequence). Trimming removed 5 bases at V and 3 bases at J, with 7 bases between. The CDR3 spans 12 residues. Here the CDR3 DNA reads TGTGCCAGTAGTTTTACCTACTATGGCTACACCTTC. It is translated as CASSFTYYGYTF.

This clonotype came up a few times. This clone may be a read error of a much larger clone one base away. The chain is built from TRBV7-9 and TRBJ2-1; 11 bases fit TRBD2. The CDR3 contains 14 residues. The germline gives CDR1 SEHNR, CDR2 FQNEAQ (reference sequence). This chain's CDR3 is CASSRSGGETEQLF. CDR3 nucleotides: TGTGCCAGCAGCCGTAGCGGGGGGGAAACTGAGCAGCTCTTC. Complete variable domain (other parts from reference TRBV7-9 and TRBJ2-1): DTGVSQNPRHKITKRGQNVTFRCDPISEHNRLYWYRQTLGQGPEFLTYFQNEAQLEKSRLLSDRFSAERPKGSFSTLEIQRTEQGDSAMYLCASSRSGGETEQLFGPGTRLTVL.

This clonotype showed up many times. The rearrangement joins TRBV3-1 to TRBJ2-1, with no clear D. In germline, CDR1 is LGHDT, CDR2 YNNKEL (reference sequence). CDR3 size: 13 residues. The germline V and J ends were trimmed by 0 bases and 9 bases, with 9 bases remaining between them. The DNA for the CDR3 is TGTGCCAGCAGCCAAGATATCTCCGGTGAGCAGTTCTTC. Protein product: CASSQDISGEQFF.

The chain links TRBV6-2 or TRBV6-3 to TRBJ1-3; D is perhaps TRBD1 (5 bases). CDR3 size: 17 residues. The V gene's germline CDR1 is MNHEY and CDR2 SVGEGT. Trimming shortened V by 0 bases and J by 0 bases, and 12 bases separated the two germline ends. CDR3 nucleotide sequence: TGTGCCAGCAGTTACTCGACAGCCGATACCTCTGGAAACACCATATATTTT. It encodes CASSYSTADTSGNTIYF.

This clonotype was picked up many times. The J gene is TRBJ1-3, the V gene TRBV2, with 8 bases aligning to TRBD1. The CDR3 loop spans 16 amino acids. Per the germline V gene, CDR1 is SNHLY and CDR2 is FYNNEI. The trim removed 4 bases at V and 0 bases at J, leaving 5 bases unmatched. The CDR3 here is CASSGGTGPSGNTIYF. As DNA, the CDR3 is TGTGCCAGCAGTGGAGGGACAGGCCCCTCTGGAAACACCATATATTTT.

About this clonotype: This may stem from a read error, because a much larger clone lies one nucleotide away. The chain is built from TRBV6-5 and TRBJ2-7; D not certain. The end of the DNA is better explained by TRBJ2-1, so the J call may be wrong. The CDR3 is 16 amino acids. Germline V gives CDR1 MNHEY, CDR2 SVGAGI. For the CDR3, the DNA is TGTGCCAGCAGTTACGATGGGCTAGAAGGCTCCTACGAGCAGTTCTTC. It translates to CASSYDGLEGSYEQFF.

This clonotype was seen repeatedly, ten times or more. The CDR3 DNA reads as TGCAGTGCTACCGAAGGTGCCAATCAGCCCCAGCATTTT. Translated: CSATEGANQPQHF. The rearrangement joins TRBV20-1 to TRBJ1-5; D is unclear. Germline values: CDR1 DFQATT, CDR2 SNEGSKA (reference sequence). The CDR3 runs to 13 residues. V dropped 4 bases and J dropped 3 bases, with 10 bases sitting between them.

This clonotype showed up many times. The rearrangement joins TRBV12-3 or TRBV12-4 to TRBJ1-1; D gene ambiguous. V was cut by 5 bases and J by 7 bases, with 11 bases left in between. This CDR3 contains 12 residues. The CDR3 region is CASSASTGEAFF. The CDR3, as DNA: TGTGCCAGCAGTGCGTCTACCGGTGAAGCTTTCTTT.

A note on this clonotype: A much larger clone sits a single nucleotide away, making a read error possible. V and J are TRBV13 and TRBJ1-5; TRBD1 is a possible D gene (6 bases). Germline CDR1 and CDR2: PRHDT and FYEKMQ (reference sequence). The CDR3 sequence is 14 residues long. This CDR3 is CASGLGGQYQPQHF. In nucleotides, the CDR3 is TGTGCCAGCGGCTTAGGAGGACAGTATCAGCCCCAGCATTTT.

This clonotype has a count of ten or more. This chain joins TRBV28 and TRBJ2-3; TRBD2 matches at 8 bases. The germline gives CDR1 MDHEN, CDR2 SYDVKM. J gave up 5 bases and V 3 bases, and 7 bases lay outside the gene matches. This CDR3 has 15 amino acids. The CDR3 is CASSFWREAVDTQYF. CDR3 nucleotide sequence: TGTGCCAGCAGTTTTTGGCGGGAGGCCGTAGATACGCAGTATTTT. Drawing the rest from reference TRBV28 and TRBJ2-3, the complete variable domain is DVKVTQSSRYLVKRTGEKVFLECVQDMDHENMFWYRQDPGLGLRLIYFSYDVKMKEKGDIPEGYSVSREKKERFSLILESASTNQTSMYLCASSFWREAVDTQYFGPGTRLTVL.

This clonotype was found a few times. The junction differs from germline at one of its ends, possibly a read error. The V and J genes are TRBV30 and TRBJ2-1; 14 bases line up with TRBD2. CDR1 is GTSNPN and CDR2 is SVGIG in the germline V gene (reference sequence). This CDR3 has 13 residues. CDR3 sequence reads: CACGLAGGNEQCF. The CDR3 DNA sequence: TGTGCCTGCGGACTAGCGGGAGGCAATGAGCAGTGCTTC.

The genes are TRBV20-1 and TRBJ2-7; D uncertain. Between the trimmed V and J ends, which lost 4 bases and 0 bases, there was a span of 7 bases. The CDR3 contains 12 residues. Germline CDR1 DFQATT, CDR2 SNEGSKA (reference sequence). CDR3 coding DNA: TGCAGTGCTAAGCCTTGCTCCTACGAGCAGTACTTC. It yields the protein CSAKPCSYEQYF.

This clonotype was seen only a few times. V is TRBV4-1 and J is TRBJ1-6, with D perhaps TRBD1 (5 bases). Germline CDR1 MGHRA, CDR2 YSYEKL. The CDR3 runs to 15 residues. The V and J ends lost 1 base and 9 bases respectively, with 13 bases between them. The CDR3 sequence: CASSQVRGRASPLHF. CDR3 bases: TGCGCCAGCAGCCAAGTCCGGGGCAGGGCTTCACCCCTCCACTTT.

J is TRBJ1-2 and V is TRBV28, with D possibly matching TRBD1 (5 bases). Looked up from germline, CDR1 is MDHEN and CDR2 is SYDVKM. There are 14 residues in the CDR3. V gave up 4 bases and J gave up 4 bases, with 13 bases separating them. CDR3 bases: TGTGCCAGCAGTTACCCCCAGGGAGTCTATGGCTACACCTTC. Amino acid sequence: CASSYPQGVYGYTF.

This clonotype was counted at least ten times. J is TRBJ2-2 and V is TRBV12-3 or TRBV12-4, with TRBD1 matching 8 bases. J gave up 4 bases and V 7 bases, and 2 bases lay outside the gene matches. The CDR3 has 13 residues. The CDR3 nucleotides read TGTGCCAGCACCGGACAGGGCACCGGGGAGCTGTTTTTT. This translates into CASTGQGTGELFF.

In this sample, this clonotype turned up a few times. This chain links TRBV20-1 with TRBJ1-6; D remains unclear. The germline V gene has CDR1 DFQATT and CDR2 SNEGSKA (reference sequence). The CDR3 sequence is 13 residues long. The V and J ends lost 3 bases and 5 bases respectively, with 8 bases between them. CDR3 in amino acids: CSASGRNNSPLHF. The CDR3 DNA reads TGCAGTGCTAGCGGCAGAAATAATTCACCCCTCCACTTT.

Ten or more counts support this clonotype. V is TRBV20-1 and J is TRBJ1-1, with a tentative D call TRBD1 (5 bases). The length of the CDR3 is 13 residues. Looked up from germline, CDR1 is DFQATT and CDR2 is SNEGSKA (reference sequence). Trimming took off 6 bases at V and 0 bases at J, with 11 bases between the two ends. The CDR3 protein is CSAGGTLNTEAFF. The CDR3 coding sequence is TGCAGTGCCGGGGGTACCTTGAACACTGAAGCTTTCTTT.